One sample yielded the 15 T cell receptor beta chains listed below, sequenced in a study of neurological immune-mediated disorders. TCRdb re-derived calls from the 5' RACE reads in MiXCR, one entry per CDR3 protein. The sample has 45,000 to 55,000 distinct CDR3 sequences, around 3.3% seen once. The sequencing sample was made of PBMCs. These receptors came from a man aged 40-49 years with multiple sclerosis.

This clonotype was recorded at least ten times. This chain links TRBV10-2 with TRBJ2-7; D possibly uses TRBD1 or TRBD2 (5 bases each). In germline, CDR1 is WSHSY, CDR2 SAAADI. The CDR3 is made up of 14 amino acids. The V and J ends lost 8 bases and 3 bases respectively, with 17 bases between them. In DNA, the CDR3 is TGCGCCAGCGGGGGATCAGTCCCGCACTACGAGCAGTACTTC. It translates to CASGGSVPHYEQYF.

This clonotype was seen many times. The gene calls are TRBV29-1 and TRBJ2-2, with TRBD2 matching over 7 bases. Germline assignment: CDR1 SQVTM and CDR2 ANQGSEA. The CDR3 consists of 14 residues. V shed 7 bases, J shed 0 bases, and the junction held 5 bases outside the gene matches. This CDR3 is CSAKAGSNTGELFF. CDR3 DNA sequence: TGCAGCGCTAAAGCGGGGTCGAACACCGGGGAGCTGTTTTTT.

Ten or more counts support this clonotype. CDR3 amino acids: CASRLYGTTDYGGYTF. The DNA for the CDR3 is TGTGCCAGCAGACTATACGGGACAACCGATTATGGTGGCTACACCTTC. This chain joins TRBV6-5 and TRBJ1-2; D is possibly TRBD1 (6 bases). The CDR3 is made up of 16 amino acids. Germline V CDR1 and CDR2: MNHEY, SVGAGI. V lost 6 bases and J 7 bases, leaving 24 bases between the germline ends.

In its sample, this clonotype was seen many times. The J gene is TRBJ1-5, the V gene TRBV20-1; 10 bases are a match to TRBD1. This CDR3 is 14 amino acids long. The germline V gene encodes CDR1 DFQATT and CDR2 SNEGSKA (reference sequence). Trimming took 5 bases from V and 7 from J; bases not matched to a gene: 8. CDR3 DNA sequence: TGCAGTGCTCAGGACAGGGGGGTAGGGCAGCCCCAGCATTTT. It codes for CSAQDRGVGQPQHF.

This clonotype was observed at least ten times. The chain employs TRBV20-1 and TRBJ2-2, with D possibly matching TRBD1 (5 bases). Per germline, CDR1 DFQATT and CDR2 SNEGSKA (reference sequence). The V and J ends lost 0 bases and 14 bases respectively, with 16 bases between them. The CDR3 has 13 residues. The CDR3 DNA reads TGCAGTGCTAGAGATCCCGGAACAGGCCAACTGTTTTTT. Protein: CSARDPGTGQLFF.

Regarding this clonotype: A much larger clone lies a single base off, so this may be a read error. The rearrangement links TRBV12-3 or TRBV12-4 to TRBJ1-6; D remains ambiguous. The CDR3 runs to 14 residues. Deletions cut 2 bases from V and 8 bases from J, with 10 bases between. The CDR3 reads CASSLSKDDSPLHF. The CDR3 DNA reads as TGTGCCAGCAGTTTATCCAAGGATGATTCACCCCTCCACTTT.

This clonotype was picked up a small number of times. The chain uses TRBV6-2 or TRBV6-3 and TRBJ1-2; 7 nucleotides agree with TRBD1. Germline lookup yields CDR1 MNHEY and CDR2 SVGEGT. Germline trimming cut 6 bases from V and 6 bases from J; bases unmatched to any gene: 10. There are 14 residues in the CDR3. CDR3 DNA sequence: TGTGCCAGCAGGGTCACAGGGGAGACGGATGGCTACACCTTC. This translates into CASRVTGETDGYTF.

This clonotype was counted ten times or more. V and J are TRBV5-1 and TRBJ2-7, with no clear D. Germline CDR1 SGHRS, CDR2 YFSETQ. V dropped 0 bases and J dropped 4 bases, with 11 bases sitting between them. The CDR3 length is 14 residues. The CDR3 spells CASSLEVPAYEQYF. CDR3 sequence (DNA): TGCGCCAGCAGCTTGGAGGTACCAGCATACGAGCAGTACTTC. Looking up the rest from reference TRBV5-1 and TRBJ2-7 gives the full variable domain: KAGVTQTPRYLIKTRGQQVTLSCSPISGHRSVSWYQQTPGQGLQFLFEYFSETQRNKGNFPGRFSGRQFSNSRSEMNVSTLELGDSALYLCASSLEVPAYEQYFGPGTRLTVT.

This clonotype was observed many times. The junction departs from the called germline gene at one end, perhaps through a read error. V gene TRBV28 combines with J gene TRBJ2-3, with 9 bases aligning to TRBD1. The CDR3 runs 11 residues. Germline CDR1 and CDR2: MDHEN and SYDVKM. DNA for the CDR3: TGTGCCAGCAGTACCGGGACAGGGAGGAATTTT. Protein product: CASSTGTGRNF.

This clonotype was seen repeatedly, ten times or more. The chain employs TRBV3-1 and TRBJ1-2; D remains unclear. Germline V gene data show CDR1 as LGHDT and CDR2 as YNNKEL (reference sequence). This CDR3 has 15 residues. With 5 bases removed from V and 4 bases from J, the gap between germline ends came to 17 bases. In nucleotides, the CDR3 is TGTGCCAGCAGCTATGGATCTGGCGACTCCTATGGCTACACCTTC. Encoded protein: CASSYGSGDSYGYTF. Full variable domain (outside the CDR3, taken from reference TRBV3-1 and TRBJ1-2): DTAVSQTPKYLVTQMGNDKSIKCEQNLGHDTMYWYKQDSKKFLKIMFSYNNKELIINETVPNRFSPKSPDKAHLNLHINSLELGDSAVYFCASSYGSGDSYGYTFGSGTRLTVV.

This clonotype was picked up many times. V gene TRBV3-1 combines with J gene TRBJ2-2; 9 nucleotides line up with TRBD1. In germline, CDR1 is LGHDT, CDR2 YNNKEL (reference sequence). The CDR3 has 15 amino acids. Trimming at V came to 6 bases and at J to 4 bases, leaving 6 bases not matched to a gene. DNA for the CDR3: TGTGCCAGCAGGGCCGGGACAGGGCCCACCGGGGAGCTGTTTTTT. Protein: CASRAGTGPTGELFF.

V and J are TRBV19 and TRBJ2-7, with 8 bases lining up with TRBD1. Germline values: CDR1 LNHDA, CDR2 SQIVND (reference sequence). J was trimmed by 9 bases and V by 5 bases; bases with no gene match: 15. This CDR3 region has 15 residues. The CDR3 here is CASSVRQGIVEGQYF. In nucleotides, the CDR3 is TGTGCCAGTAGTGTACGACAGGGGATAGTGGAAGGGCAGTACTTC.

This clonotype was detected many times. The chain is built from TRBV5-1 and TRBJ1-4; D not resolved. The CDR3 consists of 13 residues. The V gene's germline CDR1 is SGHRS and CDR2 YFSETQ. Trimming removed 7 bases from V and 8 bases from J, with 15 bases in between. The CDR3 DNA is TGCGCCAGCCGGGAAAGCGAGGAAGAAAAACTGTTTTTT. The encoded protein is CASRESEEEKLFF.

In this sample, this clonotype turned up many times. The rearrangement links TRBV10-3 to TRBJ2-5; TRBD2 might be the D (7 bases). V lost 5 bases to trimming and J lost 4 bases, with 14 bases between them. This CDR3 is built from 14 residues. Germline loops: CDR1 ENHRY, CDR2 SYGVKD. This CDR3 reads CAISTAGARETQYF. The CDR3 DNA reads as TGTGCCATCAGTACGGCGGGGGCCAGAGAGACCCAGTACTTC.

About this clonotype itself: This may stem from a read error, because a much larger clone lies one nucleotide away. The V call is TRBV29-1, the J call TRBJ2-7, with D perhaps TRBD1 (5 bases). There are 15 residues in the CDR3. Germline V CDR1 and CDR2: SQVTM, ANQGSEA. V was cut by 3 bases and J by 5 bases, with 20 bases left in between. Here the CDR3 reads CSVDVSRERGDEQYF. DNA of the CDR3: TGCAGCGTTGACGTTAGTAGGGAAAGGGGTGACGAGCAGTACTTC.